Listed here are 13 T cell receptor beta chains from one sample, sequenced in a study of blood T cell repertoires in COVID-19. Produced via immunoSEQ multiplex PCR; TCRdb's table is partial and in-frame only. The table includes approximately 300,000 clones, around 90% detected once. The sequenced sample consisted of PBMCs or T cells enriched from blood (not recorded which). These receptor sequences come from a woman in her twenties or thirties who had recovered from COVID-19.

The CDR3 loop reads CASSLGTSSGEQYF. The CDR3 nucleotides are TGTGCCAGCAGCCTAGGGACTAGCTCGGGCGAGCAGTACTTC. V is TRBV3-1 (or the pseudogene TRBV3-2) and J is TRBJ2-7, with 9 bases aligning to TRBD2. This CDR3 spans 14 amino acids. The J segment lost 6 bases and the V segment lost 4 bases, leaving 7 bases of the junction unmatched. Germline V CDR1 and CDR2: LGHDT, YNNKEL (reference sequence).

V usage is TRBV7-2 and J usage is TRBJ2-1; 9 nucleotides agree with TRBD2. Germline values: CDR1 SGHTA, CDR2 FQGNSA. The length of the CDR3 is 15 residues. The ends lost 2 bases at V and 5 bases at J; junction bases unmatched: 4. The CDR3 sequence is CASSLSLAGNNEQFF. In nucleotides, the CDR3 is TGTGCCAGCAGCTTATCTCTAGCGGGGAACAATGAGCAGTTCTTC.

This chain links TRBV11-2 with TRBJ2-1; D might be TRBD2 (6 bases). Germline V gene sequence: CDR1 SGHAT, CDR2 FQNNGV. This CDR3 is built from 15 residues. The V end was cut by 5 bases, the J end by 0 bases, with 11 bases between. CDR3 DNA sequence: TGTGCCAGCAGCCTTAGCGGAAACTCCTACAATGAGCAGTTCTTC. It codes for CASSLSGNSYNEQFF.

This sequence joins TRBV27 and TRBJ1-1, with D tentatively TRBD1 (6 bases). CDR3 length: 14 amino acids. Germline values: CDR1 MNHEY, CDR2 SMNVEV (reference sequence). V gave up 6 bases and J gave up 5 bases, with 16 bases separating them. CDR3 in amino acids: CASSETGRRTEAFF. For the CDR3, the DNA is TGTGCCAGCAGCGAGACAGGTAGAAGGACTGAAGCTTTCTTT.

The J gene is TRBJ2-4, the V gene TRBV7-9; 8 positions agree with TRBD1. The germline V gene has CDR1 SEHNR and CDR2 FQNEAQ (reference sequence). This CDR3 spans 14 amino acids. The V segment lost 3 bases and the J segment 8 bases; nucleotides outside the gene matches: 6. CDR3 coding DNA: TGTGCCAGCAGCTTGACAGGGGTTGGGGACATTCAGTACTTC. Protein sequence: CASSLTGVGDIQYF. The variable domain in full, with the rest retrieved from reference TRBV7-9 and TRBJ2-4, is DTGVSQNPRHKITKRGQNVTFRCDPISEHNRLYWYRQTLGQGPEFLTYFQNEAQLEKSRLLSDRFSAERPKGSFSTLEIQRTEQGDSAMYLCASSLTGVGDIQYFGAGTRLSVL.

The rearrangement links TRBV5-1 to TRBJ2-3; 8 bases align to TRBD2. The CDR3 has 16 amino acids. Trimming removed 0 bases from V and 3 bases from J; junction bases left unmatched: 6. Germline V gene sequence: CDR1 SGHRS, CDR2 YFSETQ. The CDR3 nucleotides read TGCGCCAGCAGCTTGGATCGGCTAGCGGGTACAGATACGCAGTATTTT. As protein: CASSLDRLAGTDTQYF.

V and J are TRBV3-1 (or the pseudogene TRBV3-2) and TRBJ1-1; no definite D call. From germline, CDR1 is LGHDT and CDR2 YNNKEL (reference sequence). This CDR3 contains 14 residues. Deletions cut 0 bases from V and 2 bases from J, with 7 bases between. The CDR3 here is CASSQDGKNTEAFF. The CDR3 nucleotides are TGTGCCAGCAGCCAAGACGGGAAAAACACTGAAGCTTTCTTT.

V gene TRBV18 combines with J gene TRBJ2-7; 10 positions agree with TRBD2. The V segment lost 2 bases and the J segment 3 bases; nucleotides outside the gene matches: 10. CDR3 length: 17 residues. The germline CDR1 and CDR2 sequences are KGHSH and LQKENI. CDR3 DNA: TGTGCCAGCTCACCATCCATGGGAGCGGGAGGGAACTACGAGCAGTACTTC. This sequence encodes CASSPSMGAGGNYEQYF.

The chain joins TRBV19 to TRBJ2-7; 9 bases agree with TRBD2. Losses at the gene ends were 5 bases for V and 3 bases for J; bases not matched to a gene: 11. This CDR3 region has 16 residues. The germline V gene has CDR1 LNHDA and CDR2 SQIVND (reference sequence). CDR3 residues: CASSPPWAGGIYEQYF. Here the CDR3 DNA reads TGTGCCAGTAGTCCCCCCTGGGCGGGAGGGATCTACGAGCAGTACTTC.

The chain recombines TRBV27 with TRBJ1-2; maybe TRBD1 (5 bases). The CDR3 runs 13 residues. V dropped 9 bases and J dropped 6 bases, with 17 bases sitting between them. Germline V gives CDR1 MNHEY, CDR2 SMNVEV (reference sequence). CDR3 protein: CASRAGHEDGYTF. The CDR3 DNA follows: TGTGCCAGTCGAGCAGGGCATGAAGATGGCTACACCTTC.

CDR3 in amino acids: CASSEWRGGSTDTQYF. The CDR3 nucleotides are TGTGCCAGCAGTGAATGGAGGGGGGGCTCCACAGATACGCAGTATTTT. The rearrangement joins TRBV2 to TRBJ2-3; weak D call: TRBD2 (7 bases). CDR3 length: 16 residues. Trimming stripped 2 bases from V and 2 bases from J, with 14 bases between. Germline V lookup: CDR1 SNHLY, CDR2 FYNNEI.

The chain is built from TRBV4-3 and TRBJ1-6, with D perhaps matching TRBD1 (5 bases). The V gene's germline CDR1 is LGHNA and CDR2 YSLEER. This CDR3 comprises 17 residues. V was trimmed by 0 bases and J by 2 bases, leaving 11 bases between them. The CDR3 region is CASSQDQGWTYNSPLHF. CDR3 bases: TGCGCCAGCAGCCAAGATCAGGGTTGGACCTATAATTCACCCCTCCACTTT.

A note on this clone: The sample carries other DNA sequences with the same CDR3. This chain connects TRBV18 to TRBJ1-1, with D possibly TRBD1 on 5 matching bases. In germline, CDR1 is KGHSH, CDR2 LQKENI. Trimming removed 2 bases from V and 2 bases from J, with 6 bases in between. The CDR3 is 13 amino acids. For the CDR3, the DNA is TGTGCCAGCTCACCAGGACAAAACACTGAAGCTTTCTTT. Its protein product is CASSPGQNTEAFF.